This TCR beta chain was profiled in a study of graft-versus-host responses after intestinal transplantation. Notes on the study in general: Allografts of patients with graft-donor T cell macrochimerism showed high graft-versus-host to host-versus-graft clone ratios.

In its sample, this clone was seen once. Its antigen is currently unknown. The CDR3 covers 15 residues. Germline values: CDR1 MDHEN, CDR2 SYDVKM. V was clipped by 3 bases and J by 7 bases, with 18 bases between them. Sequenced by immunoSEQ multiplex PCR; TCRdb stores in-frame clones only, minus some. The sample includes about 92,000 clones, around 83% of them seen just once. This chain connects TRBV28 to TRBJ1-1; D uncertain. This TCR was sampled from a human donor who received an intestinal transplant. Source: unstimulated CD8+ T cells sorted from spleen or lymph node cells, taken before intestinal transplant. The CDR3 loop reads CASSFPRLKDDEAFF. The CDR3 bases are TGTGCCAGCAGTTTTCCCAGGCTAAAGGACGATGAAGCTTTCTTT.